The 2 T cell receptor beta chains given below trace back to one sample, sequenced in a study of human T cells and chemical hapten exposure. The time point: patch test 3, about 24 weeks after DPC sensitization. Treatment noted: therapeutic diphenylcyclopropenone sensitization with weekly scalp DPC. TCRdb analysed the RACE reads with MiXCR anew, one entry per CDR3 protein. The table shows about 92,000 distinct CDR3 sequences, with roughly 11% occurring only once. This material consisted of whole blood, taken in connection with sensitization to the hapten diphenylcyclopropenone (DPC). These receptors all come from a woman in her 30s with alopecia areata. Some clones in this sample may be carry-over from other donors' samples.

This clonotype was detected only a few times. This chain connects TRBV2 to TRBJ2-3, with D unresolved. This CDR3 is built from 14 residues. V was pared by 6 bases and J by 0 bases, with 10 bases between. Germline V gene lookup returns CDR1 SNHLY and CDR2 FYNNEI. The CDR3 loop reads CASRWTASTDTQYF. The CDR3 nucleotides are TGTGCCAGCAGGTGGACGGCGAGCACAGATACGCAGTATTTT.

V is TRBV2 and J is TRBJ2-3, with 14 bases that match TRBD2. The J segment lost 8 bases and the V segment lost 3 bases, leaving 7 bases of the junction unmatched. Per germline, CDR1 SNHLY and CDR2 FYNNEI. The CDR3 is made up of 16 amino acids. In DNA form, the CDR3 reads TGTGCCAGCAGTGAGACTAGCGGGGGGGGCCGGAGTACGCAGTATTTT. Translation: CASSETSGGGRSTQYF.